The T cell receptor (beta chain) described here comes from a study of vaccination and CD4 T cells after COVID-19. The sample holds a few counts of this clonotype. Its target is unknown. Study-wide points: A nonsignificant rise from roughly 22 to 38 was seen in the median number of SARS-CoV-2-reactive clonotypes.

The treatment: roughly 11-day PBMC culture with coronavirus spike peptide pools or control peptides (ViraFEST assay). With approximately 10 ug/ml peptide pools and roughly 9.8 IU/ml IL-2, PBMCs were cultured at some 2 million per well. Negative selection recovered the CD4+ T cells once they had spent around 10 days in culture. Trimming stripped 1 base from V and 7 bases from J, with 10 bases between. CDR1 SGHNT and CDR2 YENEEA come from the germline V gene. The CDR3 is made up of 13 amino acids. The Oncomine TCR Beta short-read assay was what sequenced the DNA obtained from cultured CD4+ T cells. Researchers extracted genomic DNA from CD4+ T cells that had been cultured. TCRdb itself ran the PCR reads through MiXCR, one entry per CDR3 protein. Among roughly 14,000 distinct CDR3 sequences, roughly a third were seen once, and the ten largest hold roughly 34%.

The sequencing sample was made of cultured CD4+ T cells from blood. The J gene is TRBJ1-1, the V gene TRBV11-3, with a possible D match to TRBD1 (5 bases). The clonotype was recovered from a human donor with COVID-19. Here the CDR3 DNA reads TGTGCCAGCAGCTTAGTGACGGGGGGTGAAGCTTTCTTT. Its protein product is CASSLVTGGEAFF.